This T cell receptor (beta chain) comes out of a study of cytomegalovirus exposure and HLA in healthy donors. Study results and caveats: Researchers catalogued roughly 170 TCR beta chains as cytomegalovirus-associated.

The protocol was immunoSEQ multiplex PCR, while the TCRdb copy is restricted to in-frame clones and leaves out a portion. The sample lists roughly 150,000 clones, less than 90% occurring once. Of note for this clone: Its specificity is unknown.

Germline CDR1 and CDR2: GTSNPN and SVGIG (reference sequence). This CDR3 comprises 14 residues. V gave up 2 bases and J gave up 0 bases, with 11 bases separating them. Material: PBMCs. This chain connects TRBV30 to TRBJ2-7; D gene uncertain. The receptor was derived from a woman aged 25-40 years in good health and CMV-seronegative. CDR3 residues: CAWSTLLSSYEQYF. For the CDR3, the DNA is TGTGCCTGGAGTACTCTTCTAAGCTCCTACGAGCAGTACTTC.